One sample yielded the 30 T cell receptor beta chains listed below, sequenced in a study of blood T cell repertoires in COVID-19. Sequencing used immunoSEQ multiplex PCR; TCRdb keeps in-frame clones, though not all of them. The data hold about 190,000 clones, with more than 70% observed a single time. Sequenced input: peripheral blood. The source of these receptors is an elderly woman with active or convalescent COVID-19.

J is TRBJ2-3 and V is TRBV6-6; 8 nucleotides line up with TRBD1. There are 14 residues in the CDR3. With 6 bases clipped from V and 6 bases from J, the junction kept 8 bases outside the gene matches. Germline CDR1 and CDR2: MNHNY and SVGAGI (reference sequence). The CDR3 DNA reads TGTGCCAGCAGCTCTAAGACAGGGGAGGATACGCAGTATTTT. It encodes CASSSKTGEDTQYF.

This clone was seen just once. This chain uses TRBV19 with TRBJ1-2; TRBD1 matches at 8 bases. Germline loops: CDR1 LNHDA, CDR2 SQIVND (reference sequence). The ends lost 3 bases at V and 5 bases at J; junction bases unmatched: 11. The length of the CDR3 is 16 residues. In DNA, the CDR3 is TGTGCCAGTAGTATTCCGGGGACAGGCCTAAGGTATGGCTACACCTTC. This gives the protein CASSIPGTGLRYGYTF.

V usage is TRBV5-8 and J usage is TRBJ1-2, with D possibly matching TRBD1 (5 bases). Germline values: CDR1 SGHTS, CDR2 YDEGEE. The ends were cut back, 0 bases at V and 2 bases at J, with 8 bases in the middle. CDR3 size: 14 residues. In DNA form, the CDR3 reads TGTGCCAGCAGCTTGGGTGGGGCGAACTATGGCTACACCTTC. It codes for CASSLGGANYGYTF.

V is TRBV11-2 and J is TRBJ1-1; 7 nucleotides agree with TRBD1. From germline, CDR1 is SGHAT and CDR2 FQNNGV. The CDR3 covers 14 residues. Trimming removed 2 bases from V and 0 bases from J; junction bases left unmatched: 0. CDR3 loop: CASSLTGVNTEAFF. DNA for the CDR3: TGTGCCAGCAGCTTAACAGGGGTGAACACTGAAGCTTTCTTT. Combining the CDR3 with reference TRBV11-2 and TRBJ1-1 gives the whole variable domain EAGVAQSPRYKIIEKRQSVAFWCNPISGHATLYWYQQILGQGPKLLIQFQNNGVVDDSQLPKDRFSAERLKGVDSTLKIQPAKLEDSAVYLCASSLTGVNTEAFFGQGTRLTVV.

This clone was recorded a few times. The rearrangement links TRBV7-2 to TRBJ1-2; TRBD1 aligns across 8 bases. This CDR3 spans 15 amino acids. V trimming: 4 bases; J trimming: 7 bases; junction bases outside the gene matches: 11. Per germline, CDR1 SGHTA and CDR2 FQGNSA. The CDR3 loop reads CASSSTDRGRLGYTF. The CDR3 DNA is TGTGCCAGCAGCTCAACCGACAGGGGACGTCTTGGCTACACCTTC.

This clone turned up a few times. The V call is TRBV28, the J call TRBJ2-6, with D unclear. The V gene lost 5 bases and the J gene lost 0 bases, with 11 bases spanning the gap. The V gene's germline CDR1 is MDHEN and CDR2 SYDVKM. The CDR3 totals 16 residues. The CDR3 nucleotides read TGTGCCAGCAGTCTTGACACGAGCTCTGGGGCCAACGTCCTGACTTTC. Protein product: CASSLDTSSGANVLTF.

The sample holds a few counts of this clone. This chain links TRBV6-1 with TRBJ1-3; D is ambiguous. The V end lost 6 bases, the J end lost 0 bases, and 6 bases lay between the germline ends. The germline V gene encodes CDR1 MNHNS and CDR2 SASEGT. CDR3 length: 13 amino acids. CDR3 in DNA: TGTGCCAGCAGGGCTCTCTCTGGAAACACCATATATTTT. This encodes CASRALSGNTIYF.

Here the CDR3 reads CASRQQGSHNSPLHF. CDR3 nucleotides: TGTGCCAGCAGACAGCAGGGATCGCATAATTCACCCCTCCACTTT. The chain is built from TRBV2 and TRBJ1-6; a possible D gene is TRBD1 (5 bases). Germline V gives CDR1 SNHLY, CDR2 FYNNEI. The CDR3 spans 15 residues. The V end lost 6 bases, the J end lost 5 bases, and 14 bases lay between the germline ends.

The J gene is TRBJ1-4, the V gene TRBV6-5; D not resolved. This CDR3 is built from 15 residues. Trimming shortened V by 4 bases and J by 7 bases, and 16 bases separated the two germline ends. Per the germline V gene, CDR1 is MNHEY and CDR2 is SVGAGI. CDR3 DNA sequence: TGTGCCAGCAGTTCCCGGGATGGAGCAGTTGAAAAACTGTTTTTT. Its translation: CASSSRDGAVEKLFF.

The sample holds a few counts of this clone. The chain recombines TRBV6-5 with TRBJ2-3; TRBD2 aligns across 9 bases. Germline values: CDR1 MNHEY, CDR2 SVGAGI. The CDR3 covers 15 residues. The ends lost 2 bases at V and 4 bases at J; junction bases unmatched: 4. This chain's CDR3 is CASSYQRGASDTQYF. CDR3 nucleotides: TGTGCCAGCAGTTACCAGCGGGGGGCCTCAGATACGCAGTATTTT.

The V gene is TRBV19, the J gene TRBJ2-2, with TRBD1 matching 8 bases. Trimming cost V 1 base and J 4 bases; bases outside gene matches: 8. This CDR3 comprises 17 residues. CDR1 and CDR2 (germline): LNHDA, SQIVND (reference sequence). CDR3 in DNA: TGTGCCAGTAGTATAGTCCCCGGGACAGGTATCACCGGGGAGCTGTTTTTT. It specifies CASSIVPGTGITGELFF.

CDR3: CASRIGTNGEAFF. The CDR3 bases are TGCGCCAGCAGGATCGGGACAAATGGGGAAGCTTTCTTT. This chain joins TRBV5-1 and TRBJ1-1; TRBD1 might be the D (6 bases). Trimming removed 5 bases from V and 8 bases from J, with 16 bases in between. This CDR3 has 13 amino acids. Germline-derived CDR1 and CDR2 are SGHRS and YFSETQ.

The CDR3 spells CASSSPGVIGSYEQYF. The CDR3 bases are TGTGCCAGCAGTTCCCCAGGGGTGATAGGCTCCTACGAGCAGTACTTC. The chain has TRBV6-6 and TRBJ2-7; D is perhaps TRBD1 (6 bases). Trimming pared 4 bases from V and 0 bases from J, leaving 16 bases between. The CDR3 contains 16 residues. Germline V gene data show CDR1 as MNHNY and CDR2 as SVGAGI (reference sequence).

This sequence joins TRBV10-2 and TRBJ1-4; perhaps TRBD1 as D (5 bases). The CDR3 runs 14 residues. Trimming pared 6 bases from V and 4 bases from J, leaving 12 bases between. Germline-derived CDR1 and CDR2 are WSHSY and SAAADI. The CDR3 loop reads CASRGHGNNEKLFF. DNA for the CDR3: TGCGCCAGCAGAGGACATGGGAATAATGAAAAACTGTTTTTT.

This rearrangement joins TRBV21-1 to TRBJ2-7; the DNA was not compared with TRBD1, the D call given in the table. TRBV21-1 is noted as a pseudogene. CDR3 length: 13 amino acids. This CDR3 is CASSRGSAYEQYF. In nucleotides, the CDR3 is TGTGCCAGCAGCAGGGGCTCTGCCTACGAGCAGTACTTC.

This clone was seen a single time. V gene TRBV7-9 combines with J gene TRBJ2-4, with D perhaps TRBD1 (6 bases). The V gene lost 5 bases and the J gene lost 15 bases, with 20 bases spanning the gap. The CDR3 runs to 13 residues. Germline V lookup: CDR1 SEHNR, CDR2 FQNEAQ (reference sequence). CDR3 in DNA: TGTGCCAGCAGCCCAGACTCAGGGGTTAAAACGTACTTC. Encoded protein: CASSPDSGVKTYF.

This clone appeared many times. CDR3 protein: CASRGQGGMGSYEQYF. The DNA of the CDR3 is TGTGCCAGCAGGGGGCAGGGCGGAATGGGTTCCTACGAGCAGTACTTC. The rearrangement links TRBV2 to TRBJ2-7; TRBD1 is a possible D gene (5 bases). Trimming pared 6 bases from V and 1 base from J, leaving 19 bases between. The length of the CDR3 is 16 residues. Per the germline V gene, CDR1 is SNHLY and CDR2 is FYNNEI.

The CDR3 DNA sequence: TGTGCCAGCAGCTTAGTTGCCAGTACCACTGAAGCTTTCTTT. Residues: CASSLVASTTEAFF. The chain employs TRBV11-2 and TRBJ1-1; D call uncertain. The germline V gene has CDR1 SGHAT and CDR2 FQNNGV. With 1 base removed from V and 4 bases from J, the gap between germline ends came to 10 bases. This CDR3 is 14 amino acids long.

The DNA of the CDR3 is TGTGCCAGCAGCTTACGTGACGGGGGGACCTACAATGAGCAGTTCTTC. Protein product: CASSLRDGGTYNEQFF. The rearrangement links TRBV7-9 to TRBJ2-1; 7 bases are a match to TRBD2. The J segment lost 2 bases and the V segment lost 2 bases, leaving 6 bases of the junction unmatched. This CDR3 has 16 residues. Germline V CDR1 and CDR2: SEHNR, FQNEAQ (reference sequence).

The gene calls are TRBV14 and TRBJ2-7; D call uncertain. The V and J ends lost 0 bases and 3 bases respectively, with 21 bases between them. CDR1 is SGHDN and CDR2 is FVKESK in the germline V gene. This CDR3 is built from 18 residues. CDR3 sequence: CASSQEPAWKENYYEQYF. The DNA of the CDR3 is TGTGCCAGCAGCCAAGAGCCGGCTTGGAAGGAGAACTACTACGAGCAGTACTTC.

This clone was detected only a few times. The chain employs TRBV20-1 and TRBJ1-3; D call uncertain. Germline V gives CDR1 DFQATT, CDR2 SNEGSKA (reference sequence). The length of the CDR3 is 13 residues. V shed 3 bases and J shed 2 bases, with 8 bases lying between them. The CDR3 DNA follows: TGCAGTGCTAGTGCGGGAACTGGAAACACCATATATTTT. Its translation is CSASAGTGNTIYF.

This clone was recorded only once. J is TRBJ2-7 and V is TRBV19; tentatively, D is TRBD1 (5 bases). Trimming took 11 bases from V and 3 from J, leaving 20 bases between them. CDR3 length: 14 amino acids. Looked up from germline, CDR1 is LNHDA and CDR2 is SQIVND (reference sequence). This chain's CDR3 is CAARDPQALYEQYF. Written as DNA, the CDR3 is TGTGCCGCCAGGGATCCCCAGGCCCTCTACGAGCAGTACTTC.

The chain is built from TRBV5-1 and TRBJ2-7, with 8 nucleotides matching TRBD1. The CDR3 runs 15 residues. V shed 2 bases and J 3 bases; nucleotides not matched to a gene: 7. Germline V gene lookup returns CDR1 SGHRS and CDR2 YFSETQ. This chain's CDR3 is CASSLQGDDYYEQYF. The CDR3 region has the DNA TGCGCCAGCAGCTTACAGGGGGATGACTACTACGAGCAGTACTTC.

CDR3 nucleotide sequence: TGCGCCAGCAGCTTGGGACTAGCGGGAGGCTCCTACAATGAGCAGTTCTTC. Amino acid sequence: CASSLGLAGGSYNEQFF. V usage is TRBV5-1 and J usage is TRBJ2-1; 13 bases are shared with TRBD2. From germline, CDR1 is SGHRS and CDR2 YFSETQ. The CDR3 totals 17 residues. With 0 bases clipped from V and 0 bases from J, the junction kept 0 bases outside the gene matches. The full variable domain, with the rest looked up from reference TRBV5-1 and TRBJ2-1, is KAGVTQTPRYLIKTRGQQVTLSCSPISGHRSVSWYQQTPGQGLQFLFEYFSETQRNKGNFPGRFSGRQFSNSRSEMNVSTLELGDSALYLCASSLGLAGGSYNEQFFGPGTRLTVL.

This clone was observed once. The chain employs TRBV2 and TRBJ2-7, with D tentatively TRBD1 (7 bases). V gave up 8 bases and J gave up 5 bases, with 16 bases separating them. Germline lookup yields CDR1 SNHLY and CDR2 FYNNEI. The CDR3 is 13 residues long. The CDR3 protein is CASVAGGKNEQYF. The CDR3 DNA sequence: TGTGCCAGCGTGGCAGGGGGGAAAAACGAGCAGTACTTC. Drawing the rest from reference TRBV2 and TRBJ2-7, the complete variable domain is EPEVTQTPSHQVTQMGQEVILRCVPISNHLYFYWYRQILGQKVEFLVSFYNNEISEKSEIFDDQFSVERPDGSNFTLKIRSTKLEDSAMYFCASVAGGKNEQYFGPGTRLTVT.

The genes are TRBV7-2 and TRBJ2-5; D unresolved. The germline V gene has CDR1 SGHTA and CDR2 FQGNSA. The CDR3 covers 14 residues. Trimming cost V 1 base and J 1 base, with 7 bases left between them. The CDR3 DNA follows: TGTGCCAGCAGCTTAGGTGGTAGCCAAGAGACCCAGTACTTC. Protein product: CASSLGGSQETQYF.

There are a few counts of this clone. The J gene is TRBJ2-7, the V gene TRBV5-4, with 12 bases fitting TRBD1. The V gene end was trimmed by 8 bases and the J gene end by 5 bases; junction bases not matched to a gene: 5. From germline, CDR1 is SGHNT and CDR2 YYREEE (reference sequence). The CDR3 covers 13 residues. The CDR3 protein is CASRDRGQNEQYF. The CDR3 DNA follows: TGTGCCAGTCGGGACAGGGGGCAGAACGAGCAGTACTTC.

The J gene is TRBJ2-1, the V gene TRBV10-1; D unresolved. This CDR3 region has 14 residues. V gave up 6 bases and J gave up 1 base, with 10 bases separating them. Germline values: CDR1 WNHNN, CDR2 SYGVQD (reference sequence). CDR3: CASRRDSSYNEQFF. CDR3 DNA sequence: TGCGCCAGCAGACGAGATAGTTCCTACAATGAGCAGTTCTTC.

The J gene is TRBJ1-2, the V gene TRBV7-8, with a possible D match to TRBD1 (6 bases). V lost 2 bases to trimming and J lost 0 bases, with 13 bases between them. The germline gives CDR1 SGHVS, CDR2 FQNEAQ. The CDR3 runs to 16 residues. For the CDR3, the DNA is TGTGCCAGCAGCTTATCGACAGGAGGCGCTAACTATGGCTACACCTTC. This encodes CASSLSTGGANYGYTF. The full variable domain, rest sourced from reference TRBV7-8 and TRBJ1-2, is GAGVSQSPRYKVAKRGQDVALRCDPISGHVSLFWYQQALGQGPEFLTYFQNEAQLDKSGLPSDRFFAERPEGSVSTLKIQRTQQEDSAVYLCASSLSTGGANYGYTFGSGTRLTVV.

This rearrangement joins TRBV4-1 to TRBJ1-2; 8 bases are a match to TRBD1. CDR1 and CDR2 (germline): MGHRA, YSYEKL. V shed 6 bases and J 11 bases; nucleotides not matched to a gene: 14. CDR3 length: 14 residues. The CDR3 region has the DNA TGCGCCAGCAGGCTCCTTTCAGGGGGCCCTCCATACACCTTC. This translates into CASRLLSGGPPYTF.